The following is a TCR beta chain sequence with its context. CDR3 size: 16 residues. The V end lost 0 bases, the J end lost 2 bases, and 12 bases lay between the germline ends. Germline loops: CDR1 SGHTA, CDR2 FQGNSA. The data derive from a study of OX40 agonist ivuxolimab in advanced cancers. Blood sampling took place at baseline, cycle 4 day 1, and cycle 7 day 1. TCRdb's copy holds only in-frame clones and misses some; the assay was immunoSEQ multiplex PCR. The table has about 59,000 clones, under 90% seen once. Sequencing used CD4+ or CD8+ T cells sorted from blood, obtained in a trial of the OX40 agonist ivuxolimab. The chain combines TRBV7-2 with TRBJ2-3, with D possibly TRBD2 on 6 matching bases. This clonotype originated in an adult with an advanced solid tumor such as melanoma, head and neck, liver or kidney cancer. The CDR3: CASSLASGGATDTQYF. CDR3 bases: TGTGCCAGCAGCTTAGCGAGTGGCGGGGCCACAGATACGCAGTATTTT.